The sequence of this T cell receptor (beta chain) was determined in a study of T cells in Graves' hyperthyroidism and ophthalmopathy. This clonotype was picked up a small number of times. The length of the CDR3 is 19 residues. Germline assignment: CDR1 SGDLS and CDR2 YYNGEE. V was clipped by 0 bases and J by 5 bases, with 21 bases between them. Template material for amplifying TCR beta CDR3 regions consisted of RNA transcripts. HTBI primers were used for first-round RT-PCR of the TCR CDR3. TCRdb re-analysed the multiplex PCR reads in MiXCR, keeping a single row per CDR3 protein. The table lists approximately 430,000 distinct CDR3 sequences, approximately 15% of them singletons.

This receptor was taken from a woman in her late teens or twenties with Graves' hyperthyroidism. The V gene is TRBV9, the J gene TRBJ1-6; D is undetermined. Sequences were obtained from blood. The CDR3 here is CASSVGEYLGPFDNSPLHF. CDR3 coding DNA: TGTGCCAGCAGCGTAGGAGAGTATCTTGGCCCGTTCGATAATTCACCCCTCCACTTT.